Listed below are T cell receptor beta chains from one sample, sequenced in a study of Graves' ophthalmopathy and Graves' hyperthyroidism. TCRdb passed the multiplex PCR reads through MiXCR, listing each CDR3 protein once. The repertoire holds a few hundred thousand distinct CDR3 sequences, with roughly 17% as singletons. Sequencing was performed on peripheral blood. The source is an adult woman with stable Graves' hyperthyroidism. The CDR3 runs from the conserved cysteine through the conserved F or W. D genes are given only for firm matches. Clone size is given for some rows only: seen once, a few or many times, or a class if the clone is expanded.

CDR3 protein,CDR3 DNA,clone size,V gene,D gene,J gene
CSVWDSDEAFF,TGCAGCGTTTGGGACTCCGATGAAGCTTTCTTT,many,TRBV29-1,NA,TRBJ1-1
CASSEDREETQYF,TGTGCCAGCAGTGAAGACAGGGAAGAGACCCAGTACTTC,many,TRBV6-1,NA,TRBJ2-5
CASLKKGTKNGYTF,TGTGCCAGCCTGAAGAAAGGGACCAAAAATGGCTACACCTTC,many,TRBV2,NA,TRBJ1-2
CASRFGQPSSYEQYF,TGTGCCAGCAGATTCGGACAGCCGAGCTCCTACGAGCAGTACTTC,many,TRBV5-5,NA,TRBJ2-7
CASSPPLGGYTF,TGTGCCAGCTCACCACCGCTGGGCGGCTACACCTTC,few,TRBV18,NA,TRBJ1-2
CSVGRDYEETQYF,TGCAGCGTTGGCCGGGACTACGAAGAGACCCAGTACTTC,many,TRBV29-1,TRBD2,TRBJ2-5
CSALAGVGSYEQYF,TGCAGTGCTTTAGCGGGAGTTGGGTCCTACGAGCAGTACTTC,few,TRBV20-1,TRBD2,TRBJ2-7
CATSVGQEAFF,TGTGCCACCAGTGTGGGACAAGAAGCTTTCTTT,many,TRBV24-1,NA,TRBJ1-1
CASRPPVTGVVYEQYF,TGTGCCAGCAGACCACCCGTTACGGGAGTGGTGTACGAGCAGTACTTC,NA,TRBV11-1,NA,TRBJ2-7
CASPRGGELFF,TGTGCCTCCCCGAGAGGGGGGGAGCTGTTTTTT,many,TRBV30,NA,TRBJ2-2
CTSSLGLAGSGNTIYF,TGTACCAGCAGCTTAGGGCTTGCAGGGTCCGGAAACACCATATATTTT,NA,TRBV7-2,NA,TRBJ1-3
CSAGLAGQETQYF,TGCAGTGCCGGACTAGCGGGGCAAGAGACCCAGTACTTC,many,TRBV20-1,TRBD2,TRBJ2-5
CASSLRGVEDTIYF,TGTGCCAGCAGCTTGCGGGGCGTCGAAGACACCATATATTTT,many,TRBV7-2,NA,TRBJ1-3
CASRRLGTEAFF,TGTGCCAGCAGACGATTAGGAACTGAAGCTTTCTTT,many,TRBV12-3/TRBV12-4,NA,TRBJ1-1
CASSHQTGELCF,TGTGCCAGCAGTCACCAAACCGGGGAGCTGTGTTTT,few,TRBV13,NA,TRBJ2-2
CASGGTGGWSQPQHF,TGTGCCAGCGGTGGGACAGGGGGCTGGAGTCAGCCCCAGCATTTT,few,TRBV2,TRBD1,TRBJ1-5
CASSVFQLQETQYF,TGTGCCAGCAGTGTTTTTCAGCTGCAAGAGACCCAGTACTTC,many,TRBV2,NA,TRBJ2-5
CASSRLGTGSETQYF,TGTGCCAGTAGTCGTCTCGGGACAGGGTCTGAGACCCAGTACTTC,many,TRBV19,TRBD1,TRBJ2-5
CSAHRGQGTHEQYF,TGCAGTGCTCACCGGGGACAGGGAACCCACGAGCAGTACTTC,many,TRBV20-1,TRBD1,TRBJ2-7
CASSQGYGRLSSGANVLTF,TGCGCCAGCAGCCAAGGGTACGGGAGGCTCAGCTCTGGGGCCAACGTCCTGACTTTC,many,TRBV4-1,TRBD2,TRBJ2-6
CASSQGPQGARQPQHF,TGCGCCAGCAGCCAAGGGCCACAGGGGGCGAGGCAGCCCCAGCATTTT,NA,TRBV4-1,TRBD1,TRBJ1-5
CASSQFAGAPDTYEQYF,TGCGCCAGCAGCCAATTCGCGGGGGCACCGGATACCTACGAGCAGTACTTC,NA,TRBV4-1,NA,TRBJ2-7
CASSTDSRLGYTEAFF,TGTGCCAGCAGCACGGACAGTAGACTTGGATACACTGAAGCTTTCTTT,many,TRBV6-5,NA,TRBJ1-1
CASNERESDTQYF,TGTGCCAGCAACGAGCGGGAGAGTGATACGCAGTATTTT,many,TRBV27,TRBD2,TRBJ2-3
CAWSGTGRKPYGYTF,TGTGCCTGGAGTGGGACAGGGAGGAAACCCTATGGCTACACCTTC,many,TRBV30,TRBD1,TRBJ1-2
CASSPDPGLAREQYF,TGTGCCAGCAGCCCCGACCCGGGACTAGCGAGAGAGCAGTACTTC,many,TRBV7-6,TRBD2,TRBJ2-7
CASSLTPSAMNYGYTF,TGTGCCAGCAGTTTAACCCCCTCCGCTATGAACTATGGCTACACCTTC,NA,TRBV12-3/TRBV12-4,NA,TRBJ1-2
CASSEVPSPTYEQYF,TGTGCCAGCAGTGAAGTGCCGAGTCCGACCTACGAGCAGTACTTC,many,TRBV6-1,NA,TRBJ2-7
CASSLLAGTGSDEQYF,TGTGCCAGCAGCCTCCTAGCGGGGACAGGGAGTGACGAGCAGTACTTC,many,TRBV3-1,NA,TRBJ2-7
CASSLGPVQETQYF,TGTGCCAGCAGTTTAGGTCCGGTTCAAGAGACCCAGTACTTC,many,TRBV12-3/TRBV12-4,NA,TRBJ2-5
CASARRLNTEAFF,TGTGCCAGCGCACGACGGTTAAACACTGAAGCTTTCTTT,many,TRBV28,NA,TRBJ1-1
CSVVLLGVRTEAFF,TGCAGCGTTGTTCTTTTGGGAGTTCGGACTGAAGCTTTCTTT,NA,TRBV29-1,NA,TRBJ1-1
CASSLAGTKQYF,TGTGCCAGCAGTCTCGCCGGGACCAAGCAGTACTTC,NA,TRBV27,NA,TRBJ2-7
CASRYRGLGEQYF,TGTGCCAGCCGGTACAGGGGTTTAGGCGAGCAGTACTTC,many,TRBV28,TRBD1,TRBJ2-7
CASSGTGQGRETQYF,TGTGCCAGCAGCGGAACGGGACAGGGGAGAGAGACCCAGTACTTC,NA,TRBV9,TRBD1,TRBJ2-5
CASSSGPGQGNTEAFF,TGTGCCAGCAGCTCAGGTCCGGGACAGGGGAACACTGAAGCTTTCTTT,NA,TRBV13,TRBD1,TRBJ1-1
CASSLPTLQETQYF,TGTGCCAGCAGCCTCCCGACACTTCAAGAGACCCAGTACTTC,NA,TRBV7-2,NA,TRBJ2-5
CASSLSRDSFGYTF,TGTGCCAGCAGCTTATCAAGGGATTCCTTTGGCTACACCTTC,few,TRBV7-2,NA,TRBJ1-2
CASSPGTTIYEQYF,TGTGCCAGCAGTCCCGGGACAACGATCTACGAGCAGTACTTC,NA,TRBV27,NA,TRBJ2-7
CASSRRQGVGYEQYF,TGTGCCAGCAGTCGGAGACAGGGGGTGGGATACGAGCAGTACTTC,once,TRBV6-1,TRBD1,TRBJ2-7
CASSVNGGQTNSPLHF,TGTGCCAGCAGCGTGAATGGTGGACAGACTAATTCACCCCTCCACTTT,many,TRBV2,NA,TRBJ1-6
CASSAGHSTGELFF,TGTGCCAGTAGTGCTGGACATTCGACCGGGGAGCTGTTTTTT,many,TRBV19,NA,TRBJ2-2
CASSQDFGSGSNTGELFF,TGTGCCAGCAGCCAAGATTTTGGTAGCGGGAGTAACACCGGGGAGCTGTTTTTT,NA,TRBV3-1,TRBD2,TRBJ2-2
CASGLVRSLRGLNQPQHF,TGTGCTAGTGGTTTGGTACGATCGTTGAGGGGGCTTAATCAGCCCCAGCATTTT,many,TRBV12-5,TRBD1,TRBJ1-5
CSARDGVVNTETQYF,TGCAGTGCTAGAGATGGGGTAGTGAATACGGAGACCCAGTACTTC,many,TRBV20-1,NA,TRBJ2-5
CAWMAGNSNQPQHF,TGTGCCTGGATGGCAGGTAATAGCAATCAGCCCCAGCATTTT,many,TRBV30,NA,TRBJ1-5
CASSLVGYANTGELFF,TGTGCCAGCAGTTTAGTAGGGTACGCGAACACCGGGGAGCTGTTTTTT,many,TRBV27,NA,TRBJ2-2
CASSLTSGRTGETQYF,TGTGCCAGCAGCTTGACTAGCGGGAGGACAGGAGAGACCCAGTACTTC,many,TRBV7-2,TRBD2,TRBJ2-5
CASSVPQAPQYF,TGTGCCAGCAGTGTCCCCCAGGCGCCCCAGTACTTC,many,TRBV6-1,NA,TRBJ2-5
CASAPYGGAHTEAFF,TGTGCCAGCGCCCCCTATGGGGGGGCGCATACTGAAGCTTTCTTT,many,TRBV27,NA,TRBJ1-1
CASVGRTNYGYTF,TGTGCCAGCGTTGGCAGAACTAACTATGGCTACACCTTC,many,TRBV6-2/TRBV6-3,NA,TRBJ1-2
CASSPRGRGSRTDTQYF,TGTGCCAGCAGTCCTCGAGGCAGGGGCTCGAGGACAGATACGCAGTATTTT,NA,TRBV7-8,NA,TRBJ2-3
CASSLRHPVHYGYTF,TGTGCCAGCAGTTTAAGACACCCGGTCCACTACGGCTACACCTTC,NA,TRBV12-3/TRBV12-4,NA,TRBJ1-2
CASSPGTGDKYF,TGTGCCAGCAGCCCCGGGACAGGGGACAAGTACTTC,NA,TRBV6-5,TRBD1,TRBJ2-5
CASSLRQGSQETQYF,TGTGCCAGCAGCCTCCGACAAGGATCCCAAGAGACCCAGTACTTC,NA,TRBV7-8,NA,TRBJ2-5
CSVWAANTEAFF,TGCAGCGTTTGGGCAGCAAACACTGAAGCTTTCTTT,many,TRBV29-1,NA,TRBJ1-1
CATSDLPGVLNTEAFF,TGTGCCACCAGTGATTTGCCAGGGGTATTGAACACTGAAGCTTTCTTT,many,TRBV24-1,NA,TRBJ1-1
CSARDTGRENTEAFF,TGCAGTGCTAGAGATACCGGCCGGGAGAACACTGAAGCTTTCTTT,few,TRBV20-1,NA,TRBJ1-1